A single sample gave rise to the 8 T cell receptor beta chains below, sequenced in a study of blood T cell repertoires in COVID-19. Repertoires were generated with immunoSEQ multiplex PCR, while TCRdb's copy carries only in-frame clones and drops some. The profile shows around 200,000 clones, around nine tenths of them singletons. Material: peripheral blood. The receptors shown here come from a man aged 70-80 years with acute or convalescent COVID-19.

The gene calls are TRBV2 and TRBJ1-6; 8 bases map to TRBD1. The CDR3 length is 13 residues. With V trimmed by 4 bases and J by 9 bases, 2 bases remained unmatched. Germline lookup yields CDR1 SNHLY and CDR2 FYNNEI. The CDR3 spells CASSGTGTSPLHF. CDR3 sequence (DNA): TGTGCCAGCAGTGGGACAGGGACTTCACCCCTCCACTTT.

The chain recombines TRBV7-8 with TRBJ1-1; 12 nucleotides align to TRBD1. With V trimmed by 2 bases and J by 2 bases, 3 bases remained unmatched. CDR3 length equals 16 residues. Germline CDR1 reads SGHVS; CDR2 reads FQNEAQ. For the CDR3, the DNA is TGTGCCAGCAGCTTAAGGGACAGGGGGCCTAACACTGAAGCTTTCTTT. Translating it yields CASSLRDRGPNTEAFF.

This clone was detected only once. The J gene is TRBJ1-1, the V gene TRBV29-1; unclear D gene. V was trimmed by 6 bases and J by 5 bases, leaving 10 bases between them. The CDR3 runs to 11 residues. Looked up from germline, CDR1 is SQVTM and CDR2 is ANQGSEA. The CDR3 nucleotides are TGCAGCGTCCGCGGGGATACTGAAGCTTTCTTT. It specifies CSVRGDTEAFF.

The chain combines TRBV29-1 with TRBJ2-1; 11 bases are a match to TRBD1. Germline trimming cut 7 bases from V and 3 bases from J; bases unmatched to any gene: 5. From germline, CDR1 is SQVTM and CDR2 ANQGSEA. The CDR3 is 14 amino acids. CDR3 in DNA: TGCAGCGCCTCCGGGACAGGGGGCTACAATGAGCAGTTCTTC. Residues: CSASGTGGYNEQFF.

The chain is built from TRBV5-1 and TRBJ2-1; D not certain. Germline lookup yields CDR1 SGHRS and CDR2 YFSETQ. The V and J ends lost 2 bases and 6 bases respectively, with 15 bases between them. The length of the CDR3 is 15 residues. CDR3 nucleotide sequence: TGCGCCAGCAGCTTCCGACCCGAGAGGCCCAATGAGCAGTTCTTC. This sequence encodes CASSFRPERPNEQFF.

V usage is TRBV20-1 and J usage is TRBJ1-1; possibly TRBD1 for D (6 bases). In germline, CDR1 is DFQATT, CDR2 SNEGSKA (reference sequence). This CDR3 is built from 11 residues. This chain's CDR3 is CSNQGWTEAFF. For the CDR3, the DNA is TGCAGCAATCAGGGGTGGACTGAAGCTTTCTTT.

CDR3 residues: CATSRDADNEQFF. For the CDR3, the DNA is TGTGCCACCAGCAGAGACGCAGACAATGAGCAGTTCTTC. The chain is built from TRBV15 and TRBJ2-1; D is uncertain. Germline V CDR1 and CDR2: LNHNV, YYDKDF (reference sequence). V shed 0 bases and J shed 5 bases, with 5 bases lying between them. The CDR3 runs to 13 residues.

The V and J genes are TRBV6-5 and TRBJ2-3; 9 bases agree with TRBD1. Germline V gene data show CDR1 as MNHEY and CDR2 as SVGAGI. Losses at the gene ends were 10 bases for V and 4 bases for J; bases not matched to a gene: 9. The CDR3 contains 14 residues. CDR3 protein: CATGQGIVADTQYF. The DNA for the CDR3 is TGTGCCACGGGACAGGGAATAGTAGCAGATACGCAGTATTTT.